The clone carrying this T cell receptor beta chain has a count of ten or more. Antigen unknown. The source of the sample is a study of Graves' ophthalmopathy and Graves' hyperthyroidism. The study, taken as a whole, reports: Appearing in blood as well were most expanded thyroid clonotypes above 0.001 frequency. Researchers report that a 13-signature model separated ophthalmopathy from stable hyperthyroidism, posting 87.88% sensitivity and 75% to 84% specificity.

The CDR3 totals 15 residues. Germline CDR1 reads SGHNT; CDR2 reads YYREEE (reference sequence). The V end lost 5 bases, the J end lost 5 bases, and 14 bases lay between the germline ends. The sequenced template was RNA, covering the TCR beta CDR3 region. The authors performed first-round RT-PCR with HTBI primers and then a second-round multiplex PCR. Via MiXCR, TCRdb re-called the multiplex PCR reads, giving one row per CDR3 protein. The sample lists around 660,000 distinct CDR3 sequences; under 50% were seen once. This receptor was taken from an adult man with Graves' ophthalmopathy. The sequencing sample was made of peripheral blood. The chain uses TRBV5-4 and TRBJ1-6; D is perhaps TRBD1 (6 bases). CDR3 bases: TGTGCCAGCAGATCACAGGGTATGGATAATTCACCCCTCCACTTT. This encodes CASRSQGMDNSPLHF. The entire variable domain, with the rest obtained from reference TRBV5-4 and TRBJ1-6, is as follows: ETGVTQSPTHLIKTRGQQVTLRCSSQSGHNTVSWYQQALGQGPQFIFQYYREEENGRGNFPPRFSGLQFPNYSSELNVNALELDDSALYLCASRSQGMDNSPLHFGNGTRLTVT.